The 6 T cell receptor beta chains given below trace back to one sample, sequenced in a study of T cells after yellow fever vaccination. Via MiXCR, TCRdb re-called the 5' RACE reads, giving one row per CDR3 protein. The sample lists 500,000 to 650,000 distinct CDR3 sequences; about 17% were seen once. Sequences were derived from PBMCs, sampled 5 to 6 days after the first yellow fever vaccination. These receptors were collected from a man aged 18-30 years who received the YFV17D yellow fever vaccine.

This clonotype has only a few counts. The CDR3 DNA sequence: TGTGCCAGCAGCTGGGGGGGGGACACTGAAGCTTTCTTT. This translates into CASSWGGDTEAFF. The rearrangement links TRBV6-1 to TRBJ1-1; tentatively, D is TRBD1 (5 bases). This CDR3 region has 13 residues. The ends were cut back, 6 bases at V and 3 bases at J, with 11 bases in the middle. Germline V gene sequence: CDR1 MNHNS, CDR2 SASEGT.

There are a few counts of this clonotype. The chain combines TRBV20-1 with TRBJ2-5; 9 bases agree with TRBD2. After removal of 2 bases from V and 1 base from J, the junction contained 2 bases not matched to a gene. The CDR3 length is 14 residues. Germline V gene lookup returns CDR1 DFQATT and CDR2 SNEGSKA (reference sequence). In nucleotides, the CDR3 is TGCAGTGCTAGAAATAGCGGGGGCCAAGAGACCCAGTACTTC. The encoded protein is CSARNSGGQETQYF.

This clonotype occurred a few times. The rearrangement joins TRBV12-3 or TRBV12-4 to TRBJ1-1; unclear D gene. This CDR3 is built from 12 residues. Trimming removed 3 bases at V and 11 bases at J, with 13 bases between. The DNA for the CDR3 is TGTGCCAGCAGTTTGGAGGCGACCGGTGCTTTCTTT. Amino acids: CASSLEATGAFF.

The V call is TRBV27, the J call TRBJ1-2, with unresolved D. From germline, CDR1 is MNHEY and CDR2 SMNVEV (reference sequence). The ends were cut back, 0 bases at V and 8 bases at J, with 10 bases in the middle. The length of the CDR3 is 13 residues. CDR3 DNA: TGTGCCAGCAGTTTATCGGCCAGCTGGGGCTACACCTTC. This translates into CASSLSASWGYTF.

This clonotype was picked up a small number of times. V and J are TRBV6-2 or TRBV6-3 and TRBJ1-2; D gene ambiguous. Germline V gene data show CDR1 as MNHEY and CDR2 as SVGEGT. The CDR3 is 12 residues long. V was clipped by 6 bases and J by 5 bases, with 10 bases between them. The CDR3 bases are TGTGCCAGCAGCCCTTACCTTTATGGCTACACCTTC. This translates into CASSPYLYGYTF.

Ten or more counts support this clonotype. The genes are TRBV5-1 and TRBJ2-2; D is uncertain. The germline CDR1 and CDR2 sequences are SGHRS and YFSETQ. The CDR3 consists of 14 residues. The ends were cut back, 1 base at V and 0 bases at J, with 4 bases in the middle. This chain's CDR3 is CASSLLSNTGELFF. DNA of the CDR3: TGCGCCAGCAGCTTGTTATCGAACACCGGGGAGCTGTTTTTT.